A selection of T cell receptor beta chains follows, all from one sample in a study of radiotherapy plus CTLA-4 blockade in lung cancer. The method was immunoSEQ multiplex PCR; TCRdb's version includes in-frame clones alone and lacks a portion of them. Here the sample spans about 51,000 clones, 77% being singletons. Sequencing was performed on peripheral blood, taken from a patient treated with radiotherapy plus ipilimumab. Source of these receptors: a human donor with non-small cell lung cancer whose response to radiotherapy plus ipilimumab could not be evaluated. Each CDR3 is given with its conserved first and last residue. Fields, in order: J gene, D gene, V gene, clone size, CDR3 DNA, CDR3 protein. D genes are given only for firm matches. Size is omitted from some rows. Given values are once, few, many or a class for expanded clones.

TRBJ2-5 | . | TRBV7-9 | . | TGTGCCAGCAGCGTCCAAGCGCAAGAGACCCAGTACTTC | CASSVQAQETQYF
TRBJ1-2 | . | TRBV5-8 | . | TGTGCCAGCAGCCTATATACGGGACACCACTATGGCTACACCTTC | CASSLYTGHHYGYTF
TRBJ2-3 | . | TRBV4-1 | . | TGCGCCAGTAGGACAGAGAGGGACACAGATACGCAGTATTTT | CASRTERDTDTQYF
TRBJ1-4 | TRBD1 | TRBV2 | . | TGTGCCAGCAGTGGGGACAGTTTTAATGAAAAACTGTTTTTT | CASSGDSFNEKLFF
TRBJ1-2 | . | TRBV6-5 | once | TGTGCCAGCAGTTACTCTGGTACGGGTAACTATGGCTACACCTTC | CASSYSGTGNYGYTF
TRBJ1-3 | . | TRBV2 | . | TGTGCCAGCAGTGAAGCGCGGGGTATCGGAAACACCATATATTTT | CASSEARGIGNTIYF
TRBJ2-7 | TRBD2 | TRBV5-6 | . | TGTGCCAGCAGCTCCCTAGCGGGGCCATACGAGCAGTACTTC | CASSSLAGPYEQYF
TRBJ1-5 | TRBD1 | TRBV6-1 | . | TGTGCCAGCAGTGGCCCCGGACAGGGTTCAAATCAGCCCCAGCATTTT | CASSGPGQGSNQPQHF
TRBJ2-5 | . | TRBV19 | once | TGTGCCAGTAGTTCAGCCGGCCGGGGTGTCCAAGAGACCCAGTACTTC | CASSSAGRGVQETQYF
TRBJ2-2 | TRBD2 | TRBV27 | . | TGTGCCAGCAGTCCCGGACTAGCGGGGACAACCGGGGAGCTGTTTTTT | CASSPGLAGTTGELFF